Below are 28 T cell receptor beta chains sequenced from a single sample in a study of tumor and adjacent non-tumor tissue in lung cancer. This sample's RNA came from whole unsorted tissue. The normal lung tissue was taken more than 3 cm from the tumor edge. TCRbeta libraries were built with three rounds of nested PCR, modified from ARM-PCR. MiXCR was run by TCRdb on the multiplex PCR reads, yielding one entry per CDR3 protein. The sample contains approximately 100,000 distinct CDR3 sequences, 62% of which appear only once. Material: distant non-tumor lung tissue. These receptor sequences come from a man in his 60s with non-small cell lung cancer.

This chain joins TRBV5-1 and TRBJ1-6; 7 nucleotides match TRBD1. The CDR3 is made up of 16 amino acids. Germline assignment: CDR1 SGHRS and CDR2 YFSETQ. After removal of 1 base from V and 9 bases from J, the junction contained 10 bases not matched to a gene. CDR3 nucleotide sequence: TGCGCCAGCAGCTTGTATGGTGCAGGGGGAAGTTCACCCCTCCACTTT. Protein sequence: CASSLYGAGGSSPLHF.

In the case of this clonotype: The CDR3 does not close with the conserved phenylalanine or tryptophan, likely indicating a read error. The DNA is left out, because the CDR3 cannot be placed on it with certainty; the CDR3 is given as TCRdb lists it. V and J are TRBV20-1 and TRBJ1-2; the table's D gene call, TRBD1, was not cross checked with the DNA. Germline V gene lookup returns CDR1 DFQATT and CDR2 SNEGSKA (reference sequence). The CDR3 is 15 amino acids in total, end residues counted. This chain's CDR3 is CSARNTGAAGHGYTL.

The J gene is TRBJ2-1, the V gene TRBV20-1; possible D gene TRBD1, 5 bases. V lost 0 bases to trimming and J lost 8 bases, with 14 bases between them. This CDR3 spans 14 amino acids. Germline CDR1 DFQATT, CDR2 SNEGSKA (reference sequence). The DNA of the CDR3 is TGCAGTGCTAGAGATACAACAGGATACGATGAGCAGTTCTTC. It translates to CSARDTTGYDEQFF.

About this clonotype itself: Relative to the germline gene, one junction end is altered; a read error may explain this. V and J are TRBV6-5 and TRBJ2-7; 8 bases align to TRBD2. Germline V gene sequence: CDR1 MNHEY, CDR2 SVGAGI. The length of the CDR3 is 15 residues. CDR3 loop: CARSSGTGGPYEQYF. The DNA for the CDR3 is TGTGCCAGAAGTTCCGGGACGGGGGGGCCCTACGAGCAGTACTTC.

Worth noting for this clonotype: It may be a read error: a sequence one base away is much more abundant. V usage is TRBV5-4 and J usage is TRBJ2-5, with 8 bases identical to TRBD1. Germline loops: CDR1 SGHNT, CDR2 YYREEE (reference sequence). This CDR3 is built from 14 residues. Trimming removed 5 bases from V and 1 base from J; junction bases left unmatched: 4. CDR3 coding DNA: TGTGCCAGCAGTCGAGACAGGGGCCAAGAGACCCAGTACTTC. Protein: CASSRDRGQETQYF.

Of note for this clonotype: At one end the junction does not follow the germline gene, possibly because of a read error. CDR3 sequence reads: CASSYGGASTEALF. As DNA, the CDR3 is TGTGCCAGCAGTTACGGGGGGGCTAGCACTGAAGCTCTCTTT. The chain is built from TRBV6-2 or TRBV6-3 and TRBJ1-1, with D possibly TRBD1 on 6 matching bases. CDR3 length: 14 residues. Looked up from germline, CDR1 is MNHEY and CDR2 is SVGEGT.

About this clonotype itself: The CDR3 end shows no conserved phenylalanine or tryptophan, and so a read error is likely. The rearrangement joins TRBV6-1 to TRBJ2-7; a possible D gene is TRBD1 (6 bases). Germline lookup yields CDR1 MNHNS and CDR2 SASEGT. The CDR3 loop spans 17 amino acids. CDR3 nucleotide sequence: TGTGTCAGCAGGATGGGGACACTCGTTAACAAAAAGATCGAGCAGTACATC. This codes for CVSRMGTLVNKKIEQYI.

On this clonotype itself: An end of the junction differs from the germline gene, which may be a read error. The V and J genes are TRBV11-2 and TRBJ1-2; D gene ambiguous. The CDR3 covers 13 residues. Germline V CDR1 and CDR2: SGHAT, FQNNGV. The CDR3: CASSLATDYGYTF. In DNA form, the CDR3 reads TGTGCTAGCAGCTTAGCTACAGACTATGGCTACACCTTC.

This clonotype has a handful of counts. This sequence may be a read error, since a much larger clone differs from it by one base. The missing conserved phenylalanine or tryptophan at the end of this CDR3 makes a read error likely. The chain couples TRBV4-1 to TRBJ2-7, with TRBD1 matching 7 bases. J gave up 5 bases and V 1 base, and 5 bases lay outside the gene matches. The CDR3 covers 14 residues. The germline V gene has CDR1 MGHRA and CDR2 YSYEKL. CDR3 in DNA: TGCGCCAGCAGCCAAGTCGGGACAGTTCACGAGCAGTACTCC. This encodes CASSQVGTVHEQYS.

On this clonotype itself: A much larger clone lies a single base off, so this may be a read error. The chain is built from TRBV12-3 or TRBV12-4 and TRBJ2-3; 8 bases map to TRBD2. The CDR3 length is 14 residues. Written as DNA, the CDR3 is TGTGTCAGCAGTCAAGCGGGAGGCACAGATACGCAGTATTTT. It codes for CVSSQAGGTDTQYF.

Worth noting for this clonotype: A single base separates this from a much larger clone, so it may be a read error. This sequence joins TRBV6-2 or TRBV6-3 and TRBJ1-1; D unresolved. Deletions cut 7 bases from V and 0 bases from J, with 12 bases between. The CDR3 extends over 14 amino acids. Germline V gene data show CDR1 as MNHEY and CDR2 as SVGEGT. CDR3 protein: CASNSRRLNTEAFF. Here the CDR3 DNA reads TGTGCCAGCAACTCCCGGAGGCTGAACACTGAAGCTTTCTTT.

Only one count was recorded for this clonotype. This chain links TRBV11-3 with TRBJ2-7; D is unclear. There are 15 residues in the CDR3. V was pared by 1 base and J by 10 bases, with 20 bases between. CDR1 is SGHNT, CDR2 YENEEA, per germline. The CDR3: CASSLVTNLRDGQYF. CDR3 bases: TGTGCCAGCAGCTTAGTTACTAACTTGCGTGACGGCCAGTACTTC.

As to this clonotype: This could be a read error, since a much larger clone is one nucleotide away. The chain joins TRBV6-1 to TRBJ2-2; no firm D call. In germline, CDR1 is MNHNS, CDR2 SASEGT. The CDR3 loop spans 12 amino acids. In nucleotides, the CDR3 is TGTGCCAGCAGTGAAGTTAGTCCTGAGCTGATTTTT. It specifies CASSEVSPELIF.

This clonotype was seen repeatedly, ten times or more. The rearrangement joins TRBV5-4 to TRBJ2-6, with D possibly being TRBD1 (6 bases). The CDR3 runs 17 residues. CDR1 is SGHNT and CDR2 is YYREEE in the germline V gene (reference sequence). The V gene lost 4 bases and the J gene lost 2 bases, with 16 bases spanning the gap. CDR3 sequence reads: CASSETGRTPGANVLTF. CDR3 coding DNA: TGTGCCAGCAGCGAGACAGGAAGAACCCCTGGGGCCAACGTCCTGACTTTC.

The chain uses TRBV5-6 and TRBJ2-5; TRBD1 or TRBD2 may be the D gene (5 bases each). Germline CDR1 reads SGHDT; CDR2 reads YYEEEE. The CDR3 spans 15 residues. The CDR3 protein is CASGFGAGVQETQYF. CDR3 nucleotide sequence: TGTGCAAGCGGCTTTGGGGCCGGGGTCCAAGAGACCCAGTACTTC.

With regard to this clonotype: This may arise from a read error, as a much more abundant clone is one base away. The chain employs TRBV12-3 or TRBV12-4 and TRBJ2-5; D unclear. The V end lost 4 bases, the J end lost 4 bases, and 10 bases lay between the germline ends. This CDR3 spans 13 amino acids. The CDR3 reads CASSSDVAETQYF. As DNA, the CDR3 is TGTGCCAGCAGTTCTGACGTAGCAGAGACCCAGTACTTC.

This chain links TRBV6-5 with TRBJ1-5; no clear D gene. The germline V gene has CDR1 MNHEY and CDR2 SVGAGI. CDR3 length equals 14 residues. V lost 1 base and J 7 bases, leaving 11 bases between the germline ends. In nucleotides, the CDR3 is TGTGCCAGCAGTTACTATTGGGGAGGCCAGCCCCAGCATTTT. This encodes CASSYYWGGQPQHF.

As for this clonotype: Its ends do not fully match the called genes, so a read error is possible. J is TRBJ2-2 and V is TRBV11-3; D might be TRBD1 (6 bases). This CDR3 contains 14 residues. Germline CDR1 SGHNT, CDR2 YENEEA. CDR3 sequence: CANSLDSYTGELFF. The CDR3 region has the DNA TGTGCCAACAGCTTGGACAGTTACACAGGGGAGCTGTTTTTT.

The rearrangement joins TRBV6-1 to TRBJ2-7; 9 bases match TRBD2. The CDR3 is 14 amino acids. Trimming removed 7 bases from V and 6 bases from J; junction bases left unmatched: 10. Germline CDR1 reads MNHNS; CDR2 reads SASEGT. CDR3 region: CASINSGLASEQYF. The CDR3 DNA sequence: TGTGCCAGCATAAATTCGGGACTAGCCTCCGAGCAGTACTTC.

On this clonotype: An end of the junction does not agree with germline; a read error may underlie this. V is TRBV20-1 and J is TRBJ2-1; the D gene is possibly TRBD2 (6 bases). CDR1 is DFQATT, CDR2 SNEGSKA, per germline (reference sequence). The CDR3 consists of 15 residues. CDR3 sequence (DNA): TGCATTGCTAGAGTGCCAGGGAGGTTGTACAATGAGCAGTTCTTC. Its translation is CIARVPGRLYNEQFF.

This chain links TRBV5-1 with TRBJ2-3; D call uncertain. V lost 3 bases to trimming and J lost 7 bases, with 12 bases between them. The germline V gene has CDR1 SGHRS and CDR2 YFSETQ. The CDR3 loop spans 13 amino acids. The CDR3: CASSSVTTHTQYF. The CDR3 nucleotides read TGCGCCAGCAGCTCGGTCACGACCCATACGCAGTATTTT.

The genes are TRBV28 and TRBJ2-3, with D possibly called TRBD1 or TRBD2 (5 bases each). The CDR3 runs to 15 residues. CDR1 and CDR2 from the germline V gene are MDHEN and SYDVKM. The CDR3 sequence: CAVTRRPRGTDTQYF. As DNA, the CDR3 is TGTGCAGTCACTAGGAGACCGAGGGGAACAGATACGCAGTATTTT. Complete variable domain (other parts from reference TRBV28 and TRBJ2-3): DVKVTQSSRYLVKRTGEKVFLECVQDMDHENMFWYRQDPGLGLRLIYFSYDVKMKEKGDIPEGYSVSREKKERFSLILESASTNQTSMYLCAVTRRPRGTDTQYFGPGTRLTVL.

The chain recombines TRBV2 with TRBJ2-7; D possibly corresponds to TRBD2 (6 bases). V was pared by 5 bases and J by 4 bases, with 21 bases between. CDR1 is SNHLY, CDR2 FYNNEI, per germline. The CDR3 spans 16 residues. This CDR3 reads CASSPHSSATKYEQYF. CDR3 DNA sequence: TGTGCCAGCAGTCCGCACTCTAGCGCGACTAAGTACGAGCAGTACTTC.

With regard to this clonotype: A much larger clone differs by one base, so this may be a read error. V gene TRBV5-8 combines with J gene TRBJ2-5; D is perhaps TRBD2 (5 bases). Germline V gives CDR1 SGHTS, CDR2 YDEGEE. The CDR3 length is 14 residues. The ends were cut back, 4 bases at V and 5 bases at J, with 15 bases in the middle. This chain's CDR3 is CASSSQDSAETQYF. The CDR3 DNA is TGTGCCAGCAGCAGCCAGGACTCAGCTGAGACCCAGTACTTC.

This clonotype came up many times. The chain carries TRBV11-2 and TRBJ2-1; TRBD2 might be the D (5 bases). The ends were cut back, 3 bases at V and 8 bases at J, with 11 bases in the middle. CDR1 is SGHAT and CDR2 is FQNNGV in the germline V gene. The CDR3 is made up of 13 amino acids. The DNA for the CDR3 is TGTGCCAGCAGCTTCCCACTAGTCGATGAGCAGTTCTTC. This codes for CASSFPLVDEQFF.

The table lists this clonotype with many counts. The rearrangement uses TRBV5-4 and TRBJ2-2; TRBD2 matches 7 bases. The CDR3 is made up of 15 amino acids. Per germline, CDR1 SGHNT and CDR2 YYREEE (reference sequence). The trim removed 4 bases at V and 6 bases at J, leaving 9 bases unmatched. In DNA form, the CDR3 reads TGTGCCAGCAGCCCCACAGGACGGGAGGCCGGGGAGCTGTTTTTT. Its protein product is CASSPTGREAGELFF.

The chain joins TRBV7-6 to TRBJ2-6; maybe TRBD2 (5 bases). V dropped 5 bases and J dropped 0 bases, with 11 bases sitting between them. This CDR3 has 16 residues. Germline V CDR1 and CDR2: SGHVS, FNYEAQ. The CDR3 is CASSRSSSSGANVLTF. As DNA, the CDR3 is TGTGCCAGCAGCAGATCTAGCAGCTCTGGGGCCAACGTCCTGACTTTC.

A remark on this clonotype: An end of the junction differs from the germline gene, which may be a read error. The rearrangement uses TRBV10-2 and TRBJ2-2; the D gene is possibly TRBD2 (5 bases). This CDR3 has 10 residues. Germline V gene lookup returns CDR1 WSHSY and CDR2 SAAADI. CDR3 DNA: TGCGCCACAGAGGCCGGGGAGCTTTTTTTT. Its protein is CATEAGELFF.